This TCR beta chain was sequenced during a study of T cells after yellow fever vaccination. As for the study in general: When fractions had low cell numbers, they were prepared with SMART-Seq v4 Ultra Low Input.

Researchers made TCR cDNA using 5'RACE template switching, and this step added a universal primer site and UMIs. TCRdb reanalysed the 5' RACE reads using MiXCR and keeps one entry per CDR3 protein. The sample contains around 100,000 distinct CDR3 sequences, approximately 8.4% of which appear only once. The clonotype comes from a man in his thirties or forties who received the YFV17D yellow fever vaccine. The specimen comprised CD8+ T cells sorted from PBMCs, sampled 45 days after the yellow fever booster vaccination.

CDR3 nucleotides: TGCGCCAGCAGCCCAGCGGGAGCGGGCACCGGGGAGCTGTTTTTT. It encodes CASSPAGAGTGELFF. The rearrangement links TRBV5-1 to TRBJ2-2; 8 nucleotides align to TRBD2. Germline trimming cut 4 bases from V and 4 bases from J; bases unmatched to any gene: 6. The CDR3 covers 15 residues. Germline loops: CDR1 SGHRS, CDR2 YFSETQ.